The 5 T cell receptor beta chains in this list originate from one sample, sequenced in a study of blood T cell repertoires in COVID-19 (dated by TCRdb to 2020 to 2022). Libraries were prepared through the immunoSEQ multiplex PCR assay. Drawn from immuneACCESS, this table holds only the in-frame rearrangements with V and J called that TCRdb kept. Clones are partly lost; checked studies trace under half to an unresolved V gene and leave the rest unexplained. The sample table lists 85,000 to 90,000 clones, around 80% of them with a count of one. The ten largest clones represent around 11% of the sample. Input material: peripheral blood. The source of these receptors is a man between 65 and 80 years old with acute or convalescent COVID-19.

The V and J genes are TRBV6-4 and TRBJ2-1; TRBD2 is a possible D gene (5 bases). This CDR3 region has 17 residues. V was shortened by 4 bases and J by 0 bases, with 16 bases between the two germline ends. Germline V CDR1 and CDR2: MRHNA, SNTAGT. CDR3 bases: TGTGCCAGCAGTGCGAACCCTGTTGGGAGCTCCTACAATGAGCAGTTCTTC. This sequence encodes CASSANPVGSSYNEQFF.

V usage is TRBV20-1 and J usage is TRBJ1-1; the D is unclear. The CDR3 has 12 residues. V dropped 3 bases and J dropped 1 base, with 6 bases sitting between them. The V gene's germline CDR1 is DFQATT and CDR2 SNEGSKA (reference sequence). The CDR3 is CSASEANTEAFF. The CDR3 DNA sequence: TGCAGTGCTAGTGAAGCGAACACTGAAGCTTTCTTT.

The J gene is TRBJ1-5, the V gene TRBV24-1; 8 bases map to TRBD1. J was trimmed by 3 bases and V by 3 bases; bases with no gene match: 6. The CDR3 spans 16 residues. Per germline, CDR1 KGHDR and CDR2 SFDVKD. CDR3 in DNA: TGTGCCACCAGTGATGTTGACAGGGGAGACAATCAGCCCCAGCATTTT. It is translated as CATSDVDRGDNQPQHF.

The chain joins TRBV6-4 to TRBJ2-7; 8 bases agree with TRBD1. Germline-derived CDR1 and CDR2 are MRHNA and SNTAGT. The CDR3 runs to 10 residues. V trimming: 9 bases; J trimming: 6 bases; junction bases outside the gene matches: 1. The CDR3 sequence: CASTGGEQYV. The CDR3 nucleotides read TGTGCCAGTACAGGGGGCGAGCAGTACGTC.

The CDR3 protein is CASSEIASGGPSTDTQYF. The CDR3 region has the DNA TGTGCCAGCAGTGAAATAGCTAGCGGGGGGCCCAGCACAGATACGCAGTATTTT. The chain has TRBV6-1 and TRBJ2-3; 11 nucleotides agree with TRBD2. The V gene end was trimmed by 2 bases and the J gene end by 0 bases; junction bases not matched to a gene: 7. This CDR3 region has 18 residues. Germline-derived CDR1 and CDR2 are MNHNS and SASEGT.